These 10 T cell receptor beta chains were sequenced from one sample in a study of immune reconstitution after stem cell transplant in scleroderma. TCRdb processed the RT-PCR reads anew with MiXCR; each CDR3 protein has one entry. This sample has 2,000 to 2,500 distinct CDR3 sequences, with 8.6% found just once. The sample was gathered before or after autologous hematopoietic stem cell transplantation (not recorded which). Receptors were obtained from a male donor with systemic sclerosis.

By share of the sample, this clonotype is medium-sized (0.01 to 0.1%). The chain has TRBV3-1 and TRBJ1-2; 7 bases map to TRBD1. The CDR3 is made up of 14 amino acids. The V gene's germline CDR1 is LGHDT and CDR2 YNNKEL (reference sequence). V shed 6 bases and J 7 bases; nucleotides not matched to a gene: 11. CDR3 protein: CASRSMDRSIGYTF. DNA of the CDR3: TGTGCCAGCAGGTCGATGGACAGGTCGATTGGCTACACCTTC.

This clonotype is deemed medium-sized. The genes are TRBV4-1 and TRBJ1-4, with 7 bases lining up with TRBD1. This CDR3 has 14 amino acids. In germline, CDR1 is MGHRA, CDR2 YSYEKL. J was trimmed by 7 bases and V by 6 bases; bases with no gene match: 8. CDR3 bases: TGCGCCAGCAGTTACAGGGGAATGGGTGAAAAACTGTTTTTT. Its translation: CASSYRGMGEKLFF.

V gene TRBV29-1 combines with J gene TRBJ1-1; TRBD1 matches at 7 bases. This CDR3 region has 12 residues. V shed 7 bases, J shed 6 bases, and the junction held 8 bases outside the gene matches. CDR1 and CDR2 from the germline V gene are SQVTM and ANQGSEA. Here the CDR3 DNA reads TGCAGCGCCCGAGGGGGCGCAGCTGAAGCTTTCTTT. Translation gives CSARGGAAEAFF.

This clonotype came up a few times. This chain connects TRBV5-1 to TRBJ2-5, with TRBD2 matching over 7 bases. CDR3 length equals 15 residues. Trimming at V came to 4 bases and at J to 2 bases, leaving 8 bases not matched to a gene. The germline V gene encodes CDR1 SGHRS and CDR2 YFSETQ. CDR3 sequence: CASSTSGAPQETQYF. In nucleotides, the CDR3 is TGCGCCAGCAGCACAAGCGGGGCCCCACAAGAGACCCAGTACTTC.

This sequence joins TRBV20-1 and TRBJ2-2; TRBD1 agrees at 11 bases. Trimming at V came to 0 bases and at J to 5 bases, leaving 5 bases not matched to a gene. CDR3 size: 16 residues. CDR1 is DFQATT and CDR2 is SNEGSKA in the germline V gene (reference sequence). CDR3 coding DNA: TGCAGTGCTAGAGACCACGGACAGGGGGCGACCGGGGAGCTGTTTTTT. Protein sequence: CSARDHGQGATGELFF.

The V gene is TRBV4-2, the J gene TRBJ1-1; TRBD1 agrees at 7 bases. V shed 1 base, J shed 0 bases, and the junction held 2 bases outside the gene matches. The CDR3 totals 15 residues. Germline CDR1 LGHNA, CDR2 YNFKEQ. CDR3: CASSQGTGLNTEAFF. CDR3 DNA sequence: TGTGCCAGCAGCCAAGGGACAGGATTGAACACTGAAGCTTTCTTT.

In nucleotides, the CDR3 is TGTGCCAGTCGTAATCAGGACGGGACCACTGAAGCTTTCTTT. Encoded protein: CASRNQDGTTEAFF. V and J are TRBV19 and TRBJ1-1; TRBD1 might be the D (5 bases). V was shortened by 8 bases and J by 4 bases, with 17 bases between the two germline ends. There are 14 residues in the CDR3. Looked up from germline, CDR1 is LNHDA and CDR2 is SQIVND (reference sequence).

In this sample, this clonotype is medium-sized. Here the CDR3 reads CASSLEPPEVWTNYGYTF. Written as DNA, the CDR3 is TGTGCCAGCAGCTTGGAACCCCCAGAGGTTTGGACTAACTATGGCTACACCTTC. The genes are TRBV5-5 and TRBJ1-2; D uncertain. There are 18 residues in the CDR3. Trimming pared 0 bases from V and 0 bases from J, leaving 18 bases between. Germline V CDR1 and CDR2: SGHKS, YYEKEE (reference sequence).

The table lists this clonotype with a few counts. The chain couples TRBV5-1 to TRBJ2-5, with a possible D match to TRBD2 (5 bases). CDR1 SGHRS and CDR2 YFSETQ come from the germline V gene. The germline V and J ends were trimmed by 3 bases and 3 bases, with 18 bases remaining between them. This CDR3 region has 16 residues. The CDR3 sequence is CASSSTGRVEEETQYF. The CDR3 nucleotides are TGCGCCAGCAGCTCGACTGGACGGGTGGAGGAAGAGACCCAGTACTTC.

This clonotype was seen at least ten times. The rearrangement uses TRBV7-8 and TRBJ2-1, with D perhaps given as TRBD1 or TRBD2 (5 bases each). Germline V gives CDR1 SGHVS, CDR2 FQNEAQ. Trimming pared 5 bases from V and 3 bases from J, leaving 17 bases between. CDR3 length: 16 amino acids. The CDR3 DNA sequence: TGTGCCAGCAGCGTCAATTGGGACGGAGTCTACAATGAGCAGTTCTTC. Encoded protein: CASSVNWDGVYNEQFF.